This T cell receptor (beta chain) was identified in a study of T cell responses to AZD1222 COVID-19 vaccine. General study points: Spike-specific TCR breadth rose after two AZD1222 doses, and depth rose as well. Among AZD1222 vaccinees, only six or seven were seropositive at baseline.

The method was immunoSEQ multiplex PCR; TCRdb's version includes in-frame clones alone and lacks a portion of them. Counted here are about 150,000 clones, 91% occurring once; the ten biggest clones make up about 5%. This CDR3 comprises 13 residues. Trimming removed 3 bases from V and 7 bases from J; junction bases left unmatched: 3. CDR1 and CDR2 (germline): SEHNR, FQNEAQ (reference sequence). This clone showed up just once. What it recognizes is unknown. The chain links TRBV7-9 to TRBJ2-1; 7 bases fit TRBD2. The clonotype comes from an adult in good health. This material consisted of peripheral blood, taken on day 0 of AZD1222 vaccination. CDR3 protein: CASSFRGSNEQFF. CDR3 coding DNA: TGTGCCAGCAGCTTTCGCGGGAGTAATGAGCAGTTCTTC.